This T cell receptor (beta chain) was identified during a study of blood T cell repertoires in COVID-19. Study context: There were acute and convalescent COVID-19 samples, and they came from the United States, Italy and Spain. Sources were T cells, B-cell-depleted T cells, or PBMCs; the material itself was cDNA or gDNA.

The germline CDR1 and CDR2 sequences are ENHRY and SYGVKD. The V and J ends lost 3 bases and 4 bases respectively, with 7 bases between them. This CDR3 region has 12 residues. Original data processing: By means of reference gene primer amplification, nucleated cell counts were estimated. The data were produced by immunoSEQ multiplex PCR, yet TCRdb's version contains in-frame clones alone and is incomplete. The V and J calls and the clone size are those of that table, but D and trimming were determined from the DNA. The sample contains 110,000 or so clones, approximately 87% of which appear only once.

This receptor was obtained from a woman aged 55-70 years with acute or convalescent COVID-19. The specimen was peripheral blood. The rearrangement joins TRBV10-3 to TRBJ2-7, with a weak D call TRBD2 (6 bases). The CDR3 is CAISDRGYEQYF. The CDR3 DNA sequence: TGTGCCATCAGTGATCGGGGGTACGAGCAGTACTTC.